The 27 T cell receptor beta chains listed next were all sequenced from one sample in a study of cytomegalovirus exposure and HLA in healthy donors. PCR amplification relied on 60 Vbeta primers (plus 13 Jbeta primers). TCRdb keeps only in-frame clones here, not all; method: immunoSEQ multiplex PCR. Among approximately 110,000 clones listed, about three quarters were seen once. The sequencing input was PBMCs. These receptors all stem from a woman aged 35 to 49 in good health and CMV-seropositive.

The J gene is TRBJ1-2, the V gene TRBV5-1; 9 nucleotides match TRBD1. The J segment lost 7 bases and the V segment lost 0 bases, leaving 4 bases of the junction unmatched. The CDR3 contains 14 residues. In germline, CDR1 is SGHRS, CDR2 YFSETQ. The CDR3, as DNA: TGCGCCAGCAGCTTGGATGGGACAGGGTTTGGCTACACCTTC. Its protein product is CASSLDGTGFGYTF. The complete variable domain, with remaining parts taken from reference TRBV5-1 and TRBJ1-2, reads KAGVTQTPRYLIKTRGQQVTLSCSPISGHRSVSWYQQTPGQGLQFLFEYFSETQRNKGNFPGRFSGRQFSNSRSEMNVSTLELGDSALYLCASSLDGTGFGYTFGSGTRLTVV.

The chain employs TRBV10-1 and TRBJ2-3; 9 bases align to TRBD1. V lost 3 bases, J lost 4 bases, and 8 bases stayed unmatched. Germline lookup yields CDR1 WNHNN and CDR2 SYGVQD (reference sequence). This CDR3 is built from 16 residues. The DNA for the CDR3 is TGCGCCAGCAGTGAAGGGCTGAGACAGGGGGCAGATACGCAGTATTTT. Amino acid sequence: CASSEGLRQGADTQYF.

The chain combines TRBV28 with TRBJ2-7, with a weak D call TRBD2 (6 bases). The germline gives CDR1 MDHEN, CDR2 SYDVKM. V lost 6 bases and J 4 bases, leaving 13 bases between the germline ends. The CDR3 extends over 13 amino acids. Written as DNA, the CDR3 is TGTGCCAGCAGGGGGGGAGGAGAGTACGAGCAGTACTTC. It translates to CASRGGGEYEQYF.

The rearrangement uses TRBV2 and TRBJ2-2, with a weak D call TRBD2 (6 bases). Germline CDR1 and CDR2: SNHLY and FYNNEI. This CDR3 has 15 amino acids. V was pared by 3 bases and J by 4 bases, with 12 bases between. The CDR3 spells CASSDGEAGTGELFF. The CDR3 DNA is TGTGCCAGCAGTGACGGGGAGGCGGGCACCGGGGAGCTGTTTTTT.

This chain connects TRBV5-1 to TRBJ1-2; TRBD1 agrees at 7 bases. The CDR3 is 13 residues long. Trimming at V came to 5 bases and at J to 4 bases, leaving 5 bases not matched to a gene. CDR1 and CDR2 from the germline V gene are SGHRS and YFSETQ. The CDR3 DNA sequence: TGCGCCAGCAGTACCGGACAGGCCTATGGCTACACCTTC. Protein: CASSTGQAYGYTF.

V and J are TRBV7-9 and TRBJ1-1; D is unresolved. V lost 1 base to trimming and J lost 5 bases, with 11 bases between them. The CDR3 covers 14 residues. From germline, CDR1 is SEHNR and CDR2 FQNEAQ (reference sequence). The CDR3 nucleotides read TGTGCCAGCAGCTTAGATCAGGTCCGTACTGAAGCTTTCTTT. It encodes CASSLDQVRTEAFF.

The CDR3 loop is CASSPSSGGFYEQYF. The CDR3 nucleotides read TGTGCCAGCAGCCCTAGTAGCGGGGGTTTCTACGAGCAGTACTTC. The chain combines TRBV28 with TRBJ2-7; 9 nucleotides line up with TRBD2. The germline gives CDR1 MDHEN, CDR2 SYDVKM. This CDR3 has 15 amino acids. With 6 bases clipped from V and 3 bases from J, the junction kept 9 bases outside the gene matches. Full variable domain (rest looked up from reference TRBV28 and TRBJ2-7): DVKVTQSSRYLVKRTGEKVFLECVQDMDHENMFWYRQDPGLGLRLIYFSYDVKMKEKGDIPEGYSVSREKKERFSLILESASTNQTSMYLCASSPSSGGFYEQYFGPGTRLTVT.

V and J are TRBV28 and TRBJ1-4; D not resolved. Trimming shortened V by 6 bases and J by 2 bases, and 10 bases separated the two germline ends. Germline V lookup: CDR1 MDHEN, CDR2 SYDVKM. This CDR3 spans 14 amino acids. The CDR3 loop reads CASSPVHTNEKLFF. For the CDR3, the DNA is TGTGCCAGCAGCCCGGTTCACACTAATGAAAAACTGTTTTTT.

The chain couples TRBV9 to TRBJ2-1; D might be TRBD1 (5 bases). Trimming stripped 4 bases from V and 5 bases from J, with 19 bases between. The CDR3 totals 16 residues. From germline, CDR1 is SGDLS and CDR2 YYNGEE. This CDR3 is CASSPQGVGSHNEQFF. The CDR3 DNA sequence: TGTGCCAGCAGCCCTCAAGGGGTCGGTTCCCACAATGAGCAGTTCTTC.

The chain has TRBV4-3 and TRBJ2-7; D is perhaps TRBD2 (5 bases). V gave up 0 bases and J gave up 7 bases, with 16 bases separating them. The CDR3 covers 15 residues. Germline loops: CDR1 LGHNA, CDR2 YSLEER. The DNA of the CDR3 is TGCGCCAGCAGCCAAGAGAGGGTTTCTCTGCGGGAGCAGTACTTC. Protein sequence: CASSQERVSLREQYF.

This chain uses TRBV5-1 with TRBJ2-7; TRBD2 matches at 12 bases. From germline, CDR1 is SGHRS and CDR2 YFSETQ. The trim removed 4 bases at V and 7 bases at J, leaving 12 bases unmatched. The CDR3 runs 16 residues. CDR3 sequence (DNA): TGCGCCAGCAGCCCTGGCGGACTAGCGGGAATCGGGGAGCAGTACTTC. Its translation: CASSPGGLAGIGEQYF.

V usage is TRBV14 and J usage is TRBJ2-7; 11 bases map to TRBD2. This CDR3 comprises 15 residues. Germline loops: CDR1 SGHDN, CDR2 FVKESK. The V gene end was trimmed by 5 bases and the J gene end by 0 bases; junction bases not matched to a gene: 3. CDR3 sequence: CASSALAGGSYEQYF. CDR3 coding DNA: TGTGCCAGCAGCGCGCTAGCGGGGGGCTCCTACGAGCAGTACTTC.

This clone turned up a few times. This chain connects TRBV4-2 to TRBJ2-3; unclear D gene. Trimming cost V 4 bases and J 2 bases, with 13 bases left between them. The CDR3 is made up of 15 amino acids. CDR1 is LGHNA and CDR2 is YNFKEQ in the germline V gene. The CDR3 sequence: CASSLQEASTDTQYF. In nucleotides, the CDR3 is TGTGCCAGCAGCCTACAAGAGGCTTCCACAGATACGCAGTATTTT.

The rearrangement uses TRBV2 and TRBJ1-5, with 7 positions matching TRBD1. Germline V gives CDR1 SNHLY, CDR2 FYNNEI. This CDR3 contains 15 residues. After removal of 4 bases from V and 7 bases from J, the junction contained 10 bases not matched to a gene. The CDR3: CASSAQGQATQPQHF. The CDR3 coding sequence is TGTGCCAGCAGTGCTCAAGGACAGGCAACACAGCCCCAGCATTTT.

The V call is TRBV7-3, the J call TRBJ2-3; D call uncertain. V was pared by 2 bases and J by 7 bases, with 13 bases between. This CDR3 spans 14 amino acids. The V gene's germline CDR1 is SGHTA and CDR2 FQGTGA. The CDR3 nucleotides read TGTGCCAGCAGCTTAGAGCAGGATTCCAATACGCAGTATTTT. This codes for CASSLEQDSNTQYF.

The table lists this clone with a few counts. CDR3 nucleotide sequence: TGTGCCACCAGCCCACCTCGGACAGCCTCAAAATGGGATACGCAGTATTTT. Residues: CATSPPRTASKWDTQYF. The chain recombines TRBV15 with TRBJ2-3; TRBD1 is a possible D gene (6 bases). V gave up 5 bases and J gave up 6 bases, with 24 bases separating them. Germline V gives CDR1 LNHNV, CDR2 YYDKDF (reference sequence). CDR3 length: 17 residues.

This clone was seen a handful of times. CDR3 region: CASSSPGTTMGIEQYF. CDR3 in DNA: TGTGCCAGCAGTTCACCGGGGACTACTATGGGGATAGAGCAGTACTTC. The chain is built from TRBV28 and TRBJ2-7; 7 bases are a match to TRBD2. With 4 bases clipped from V and 7 bases from J, the junction kept 16 bases outside the gene matches. In germline, CDR1 is MDHEN, CDR2 SYDVKM. CDR3 size: 16 residues.

The rearrangement links TRBV25-1 to TRBJ2-2; D is unclear. The CDR3 spans 15 residues. CDR1 and CDR2 (germline): MGHDK, SYGVNS. V lost 3 bases, J lost 0 bases, and 8 bases lay in between. CDR3 region: CASSDIRTNTGELFF. The CDR3 DNA reads as TGTGCCAGCAGTGATATTAGAACGAACACCGGGGAGCTGTTTTTT.

The V and J genes are TRBV4-1 and TRBJ2-1, with TRBD2 identical over 10 bases. CDR3 length: 16 residues. The germline V gene has CDR1 MGHRA and CDR2 YSYEKL. J was trimmed by 3 bases and V by 1 base; bases with no gene match: 3. The CDR3 DNA sequence: TGCGCCAGCAGCCAAGGTCCTAGCGGGAGCTACAATGAGCAGTTCTTC. Protein product: CASSQGPSGSYNEQFF.

The V gene is TRBV5-1, the J gene TRBJ2-7; 8 bases line up with TRBD2. This CDR3 contains 18 residues. V gave up 5 bases and J gave up 6 bases; unmatched junction bases: 22. CDR1 is SGHRS and CDR2 is YFSETQ in the germline V gene. The CDR3 DNA follows: TGCGCCAGCAGGTACTTCCTCAGGCTAGCGGGCACCCGGGGCGAGCAGTACTTC. This translates into CASRYFLRLAGTRGEQYF.

This chain connects TRBV7-6 to TRBJ2-5; 9 bases agree with TRBD1. J was trimmed by 5 bases and V by 5 bases; bases with no gene match: 12. The CDR3 is 16 residues long. CDR1 is SGHVS and CDR2 is FNYEAQ in the germline V gene. The CDR3 is CASSENRGQGGETQYF. CDR3 bases: TGTGCCAGCAGCGAAAACCGGGGACAGGGCGGGGAGACCCAGTACTTC.

The chain combines TRBV27 with TRBJ1-1; 7 bases match TRBD1. The germline gives CDR1 MNHEY, CDR2 SMNVEV (reference sequence). Germline trimming cut 7 bases from V and 7 bases from J; bases unmatched to any gene: 12. The CDR3 runs to 14 residues. The CDR3 bases are TGTGCCAGCACCCCGGACAGGACGAGCGGTGAAGCTTTCTTT. Translating gives CASTPDRTSGEAFF.

The chain is built from TRBV10-3 and TRBJ2-3; 8 bases are shared with TRBD1. Germline lookup yields CDR1 ENHRY and CDR2 SYGVKD. The CDR3 contains 17 residues. Trimming at V came to 6 bases and at J to 1 base, leaving 12 bases not matched to a gene. The CDR3 protein is CAIRPRNGQGGTDTQYF. The CDR3, as DNA: TGTGCCATCAGGCCCCGAAATGGACAGGGAGGCACAGATACGCAGTATTTT.

This rearrangement joins TRBV18 to TRBJ1-5, with D maybe TRBD1 (5 bases). The ends were cut back, 3 bases at V and 5 bases at J, with 8 bases in the middle. The CDR3 sequence is 13 residues long. Germline V lookup: CDR1 KGHSH, CDR2 LQKENI. The CDR3 DNA reads as TGTGCCAGCTCACCCAGGGCGGATCAGCCCCAGCATTTT. Translating gives CASSPRADQPQHF.

The V gene is TRBV27, the J gene TRBJ1-2, with D unclear. The length of the CDR3 is 14 residues. V was pared by 0 bases and J by 3 bases, with 8 bases between. Germline CDR1 and CDR2: MNHEY and SMNVEV (reference sequence). CDR3 nucleotides: TGTGCCAGCAGTTTATCCGAGCTGGACTATGGCTACACCTTC. Translation gives CASSLSELDYGYTF.

This rearrangement joins TRBV5-1 to TRBJ2-2; TRBD1 matches 11 bases. The J segment lost 4 bases and the V segment lost 4 bases, leaving 6 bases of the junction unmatched. Germline V gene sequence: CDR1 SGHRS, CDR2 YFSETQ. This CDR3 is built from 16 residues. In DNA, the CDR3 is TGCGCCAGCAGCCCGACCGGGACAGGGGGCACCGGGGAGCTGTTTTTT. Protein: CASSPTGTGGTGELFF.

The V and J genes are TRBV5-1 and TRBJ1-2, with D perhaps TRBD1 (5 bases). The germline gives CDR1 SGHRS, CDR2 YFSETQ. The CDR3 length is 13 residues. Trimming stripped 4 bases from V and 2 bases from J, with 9 bases between. This CDR3 is CASSETENYGYTF. DNA of the CDR3: TGCGCCAGCAGCGAGACAGAGAACTATGGCTACACCTTC.